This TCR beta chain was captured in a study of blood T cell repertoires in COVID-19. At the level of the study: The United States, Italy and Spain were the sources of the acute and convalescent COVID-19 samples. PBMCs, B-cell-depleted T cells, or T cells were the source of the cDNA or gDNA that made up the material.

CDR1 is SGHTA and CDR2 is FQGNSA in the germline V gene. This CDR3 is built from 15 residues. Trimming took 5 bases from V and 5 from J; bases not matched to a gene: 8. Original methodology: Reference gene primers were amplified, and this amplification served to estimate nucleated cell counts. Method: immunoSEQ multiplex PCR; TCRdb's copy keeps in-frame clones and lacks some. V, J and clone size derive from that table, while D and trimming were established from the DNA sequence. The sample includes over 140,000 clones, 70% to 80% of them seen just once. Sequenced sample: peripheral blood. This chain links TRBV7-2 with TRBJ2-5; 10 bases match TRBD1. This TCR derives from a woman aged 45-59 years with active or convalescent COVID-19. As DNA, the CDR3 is TGTGCCAGCAGCCCTGGGACAGGGGAACGGGAGACCCAGTACTTC. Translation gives CASSPGTGERETQYF.